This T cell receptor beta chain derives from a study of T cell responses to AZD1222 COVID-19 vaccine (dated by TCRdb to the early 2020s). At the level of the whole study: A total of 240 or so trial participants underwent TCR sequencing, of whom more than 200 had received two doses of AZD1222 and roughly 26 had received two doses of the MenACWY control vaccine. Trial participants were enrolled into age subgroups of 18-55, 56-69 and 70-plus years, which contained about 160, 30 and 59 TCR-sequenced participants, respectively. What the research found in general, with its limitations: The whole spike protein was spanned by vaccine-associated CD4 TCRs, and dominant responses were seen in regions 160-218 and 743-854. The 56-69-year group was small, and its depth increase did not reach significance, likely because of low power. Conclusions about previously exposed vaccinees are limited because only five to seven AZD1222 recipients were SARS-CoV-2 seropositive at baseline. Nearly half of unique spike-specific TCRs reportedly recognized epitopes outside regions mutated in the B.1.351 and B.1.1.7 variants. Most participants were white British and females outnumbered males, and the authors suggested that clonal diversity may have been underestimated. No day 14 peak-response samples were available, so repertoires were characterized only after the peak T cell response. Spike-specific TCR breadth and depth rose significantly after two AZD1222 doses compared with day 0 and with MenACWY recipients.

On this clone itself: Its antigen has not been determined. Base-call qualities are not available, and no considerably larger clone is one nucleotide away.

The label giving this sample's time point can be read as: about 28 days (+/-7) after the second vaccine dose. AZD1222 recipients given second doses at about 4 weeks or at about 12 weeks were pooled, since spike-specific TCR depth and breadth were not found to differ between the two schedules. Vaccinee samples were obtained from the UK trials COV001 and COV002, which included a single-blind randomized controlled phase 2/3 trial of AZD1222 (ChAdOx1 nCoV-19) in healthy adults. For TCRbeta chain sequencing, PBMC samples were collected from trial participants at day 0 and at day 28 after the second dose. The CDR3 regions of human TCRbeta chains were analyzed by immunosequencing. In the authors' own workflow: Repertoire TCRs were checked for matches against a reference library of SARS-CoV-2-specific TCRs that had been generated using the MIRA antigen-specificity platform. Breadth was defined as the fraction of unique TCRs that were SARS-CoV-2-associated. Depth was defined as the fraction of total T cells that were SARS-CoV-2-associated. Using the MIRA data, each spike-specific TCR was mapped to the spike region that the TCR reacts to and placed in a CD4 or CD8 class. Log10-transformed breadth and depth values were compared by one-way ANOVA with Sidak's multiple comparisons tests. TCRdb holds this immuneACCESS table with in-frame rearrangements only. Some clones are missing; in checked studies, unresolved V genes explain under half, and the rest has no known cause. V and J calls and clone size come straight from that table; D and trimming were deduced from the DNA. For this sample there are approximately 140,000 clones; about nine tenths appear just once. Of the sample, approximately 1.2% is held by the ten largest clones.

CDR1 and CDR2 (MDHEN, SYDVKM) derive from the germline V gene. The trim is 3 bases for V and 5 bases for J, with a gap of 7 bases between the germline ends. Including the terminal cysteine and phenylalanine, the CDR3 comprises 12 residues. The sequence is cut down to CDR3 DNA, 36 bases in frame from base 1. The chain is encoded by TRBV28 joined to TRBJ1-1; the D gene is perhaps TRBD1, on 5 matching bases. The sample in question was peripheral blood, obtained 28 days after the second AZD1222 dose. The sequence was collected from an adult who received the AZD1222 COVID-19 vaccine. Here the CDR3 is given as CASSFWGTEAFF. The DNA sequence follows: TGTGCCAGCAGTTTTTGGGGGACTGAAGCTTTCTTT. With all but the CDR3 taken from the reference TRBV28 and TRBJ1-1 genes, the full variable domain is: DVKVTQSSRYLVKRTGEKVFLECVQDMDHENMFWYRQDPGLGLRLIYFSYDVKMKEKGDIPEGYSVSREKKERFSLILESASTNQTSMYLCASSFWGTEAFFGQGTRLTVV.